This T cell receptor beta chain was retrieved from a study of memory CD4+ T cells and cytomegalovirus serostatus. The sort gate was single viable CD3+CD4+CD8-CD45RO+ cells for memory CD4+ T cells. In the authors' workflow: After removing out-of-frame reads, over 2 million distinct TCRbeta sequences remained. Method: immunoSEQ multiplex PCR; TCRdb's copy keeps in-frame clones and lacks some. V and J calls plus clone size are reproduced from that table; the DNA served to infer D and trimming. The profile shows 61,000 or so clones, around three quarters of them singletons. Germline values: CDR1 SGDLS, CDR2 YYNGEE. The CDR3 length is 16 residues. The V end was cut by 0 bases, the J end by 0 bases, with 10 bases between.

The V gene is TRBV9, the J gene TRBJ1-3, with D perhaps TRBD1 (5 bases). The TCR was taken from an adult in good health and CMV-seronegative. Some clones in this sample may be carry-over from other donors' samples. Sequenced sample: memory CD4+ T cells from blood. CDR3 nucleotides: TGTGCCAGCAGCGTAGGACAGACCATCTCTGGAAACACCATATATTTT. As protein: CASSVGQTISGNTIYF. Filled out from reference TRBV9 and TRBJ1-3, the complete variable domain reads DSGVTQTPKHLITATGQRVTLRCSPRSGDLSVYWYQQSLDQGLQFLIQYYNGEERAKGNILERFSAQQFPDLHSELNLSSLELGDSALYFCASSVGQTISGNTIYFGEGSWLTVV.